What follows are 15 T cell receptor beta chains derived from one specimen sequenced in a study of blood T cell repertoires in COVID-19. Profiled with immunoSEQ multiplex PCR; TCRdb holds only in-frame clones, not every one. Of some 330,000 clones in the sample, over 80% were seen once. The specimen was PBMCs or T cells enriched from blood (not recorded which). The source of these receptors is a woman aged 45-60 years who had recovered from COVID-19.

This chain connects TRBV9 to TRBJ1-1; D is undetermined. The V gene's germline CDR1 is SGDLS and CDR2 YYNGEE. This CDR3 comprises 14 residues. The V and J ends lost 2 bases and 5 bases respectively, with 13 bases between them. The CDR3 region is CASSVGSASTEAFF. The CDR3 DNA reads TGTGCCAGCAGCGTCGGCAGCGCGTCAACTGAAGCTTTCTTT.

The V and J genes are TRBV11-2 and TRBJ1-1; 10 positions agree with TRBD1. V dropped 8 bases and J dropped 1; count of bases not matched to a gene: 4. Germline-derived CDR1 and CDR2 are SGHAT and FQNNGV. CDR3 size: 14 residues. CDR3 in amino acids: CASGGTGANTEAFF. The CDR3 nucleotides are TGTGCCAGCGGGGGGACAGGGGCGAACACTGAAGCTTTCTTT.

This CDR3 reads CASSPVTGANGNTIYF. Written as DNA, the CDR3 is TGTGCCAGCTCACCTGTAACAGGAGCCAATGGAAACACCATATATTTT. V is TRBV18 and J is TRBJ1-3; D is perhaps TRBD1 (5 bases). V lost 3 bases and J 3 bases, leaving 15 bases between the germline ends. The germline CDR1 and CDR2 sequences are KGHSH and LQKENI. The CDR3 consists of 16 residues. Filled out from reference TRBV18 and TRBJ1-3, the complete variable domain reads NAGVMQNPRHLVRRRGQEARLRCSPMKGHSHVYWYRQLPEEGLKFMVYLQKENIIDESGMPKERFSAEFPKEGPSILRIQQVVRGDSAAYFCASSPVTGANGNTIYFGEGSWLTVV.

V gene TRBV29-1 combines with J gene TRBJ2-6, with a possible D match to TRBD1 (5 bases). Per germline, CDR1 SQVTM and CDR2 ANQGSEA. The CDR3 covers 17 residues. Trimming left V 7 bases short and J 0 bases short, with 19 bases between. The CDR3 nucleotides are TGCAGCGCTGCTCAGGGATCCCTACTCTCTGGGGCCAACGTCCTGACTTTC. It codes for CSAAQGSLLSGANVLTF.

The chain employs TRBV19 and TRBJ1-2, with 7 bases lining up with TRBD1. The CDR3 has 17 residues. The trim removed 0 bases at V and 0 bases at J, leaving 7 bases unmatched. Germline-derived CDR1 and CDR2 are LNHDA and SQIVND (reference sequence). The DNA for the CDR3 is TGTGCCAGTAGTATAGATGGATCCGGGACAGCTAACTATGGCTACACCTTC. Amino acids: CASSIDGSGTANYGYTF.

The chain is built from TRBV11-2 and TRBJ1-5; the match to TRBD1 covers 12 bases. Germline assignment: CDR1 SGHAT and CDR2 FQNNGV. V gave up 3 bases and J gave up 6 bases; unmatched junction bases: 6. The CDR3 is 16 amino acids. Written as DNA, the CDR3 is TGTGCCAGCAGCTTCGGGACAGGGGGCTCGGGTCAGCCCCAGCATTTT. It encodes CASSFGTGGSGQPQHF. Full variable domain (missing parts from reference TRBV11-2 and TRBJ1-5): EAGVAQSPRYKIIEKRQSVAFWCNPISGHATLYWYQQILGQGPKLLIQFQNNGVVDDSQLPKDRFSAERLKGVDSTLKIQPAKLEDSAVYLCASSFGTGGSGQPQHFGDGTRLSIL.

The chain is built from TRBV10-3 and TRBJ2-2; TRBD1 agrees at 10 bases. The germline gives CDR1 ENHRY, CDR2 SYGVKD. The trim removed 6 bases at V and 7 bases at J, leaving 8 bases unmatched. This CDR3 has 15 residues. CDR3 coding DNA: TGTGCCATCAGACCCGGGACAGGGGTTATCGGGGAGCTGTTTTTT. Translating gives CAIRPGTGVIGELFF.

The CDR3 region has the DNA TGCGCCAGCAGCCCGAGCCGACTAGGGGACTACGAGCAGTACTTC. It is translated as CASSPSRLGDYEQYF. The chain is built from TRBV4-1 and TRBJ2-7; D may be TRBD2 (6 bases). The CDR3 covers 15 residues. The germline V and J ends were trimmed by 4 bases and 3 bases, with 16 bases remaining between them. Germline V gene sequence: CDR1 MGHRA, CDR2 YSYEKL.

The chain is built from TRBV2 and TRBJ1-4, with 10 bases that match TRBD1. J gave up 10 bases and V 5 bases, and 7 bases lay outside the gene matches. Germline loops: CDR1 SNHLY, CDR2 FYNNEI. This CDR3 comprises 14 residues. For the CDR3, the DNA is TGTGCCAGCAGTTCCGGGACAGGGGCCGCAAAACTGTTTTTT. Amino acid sequence: CASSSGTGAAKLFF.

This rearrangement joins TRBV18 to TRBJ2-3; 7 positions agree with TRBD1. After removal of 3 bases from V and 1 base from J, the junction contained 4 bases not matched to a gene. CDR1 is KGHSH and CDR2 is LQKENI in the germline V gene. The length of the CDR3 is 15 residues. CDR3 DNA sequence: TGTGCCAGCTCACCCGGACAGGTTGGCACAGATACGCAGTATTTT. Translated: CASSPGQVGTDTQYF. The full variable domain, its missing parts supplied by reference TRBV18 and TRBJ2-3, is NAGVMQNPRHLVRRRGQEARLRCSPMKGHSHVYWYRQLPEEGLKFMVYLQKENIIDESGMPKERFSAEFPKEGPSILRIQQVVRGDSAAYFCASSPGQVGTDTQYFGPGTRLTVL.

The count of this clone is one. This chain uses TRBV7-2 with TRBJ1-1; 10 bases map to TRBD1. Germline assignment: CDR1 SGHTA and CDR2 FQGNSA. The CDR3 is 17 residues long. J gave up 1 base and V 7 bases, and 12 bases lay outside the gene matches. Here the CDR3 DNA reads TGTGCCAGCACCTCAACCGGGACAGGGGTGGCGAACACTGAAGCTTTCTTT. Protein sequence: CASTSTGTGVANTEAFF.

V usage is TRBV7-9 and J usage is TRBJ2-1; weak D call: TRBD2 (5 bases). From germline, CDR1 is SEHNR and CDR2 FQNEAQ (reference sequence). This CDR3 has 13 residues. Deletions cut 4 bases from V and 4 bases from J, with 8 bases between. Here the CDR3 DNA reads TGTGCCAGCAGCTCACTAGATTACAATGAGCAGTTCTTC. Translated, it gives CASSSLDYNEQFF.

The rearrangement uses TRBV9 and TRBJ1-6; a possible D gene is TRBD1 (6 bases). V lost 3 bases, J lost 1 base, and 11 bases lay in between. This CDR3 spans 16 amino acids. Looked up from germline, CDR1 is SGDLS and CDR2 is YYNGEE. The CDR3 loop is CASSAPGESYNSPLHF. CDR3 coding DNA: TGTGCCAGCAGCGCTCCAGGGGAGTCCTATAATTCACCCCTCCACTTT. Using reference TRBV9 and TRBJ1-6 for the parts outside the CDR3, the full variable domain is DSGVTQTPKHLITATGQRVTLRCSPRSGDLSVYWYQQSLDQGLQFLIQYYNGEERAKGNILERFSAQQFPDLHSELNLSSLELGDSALYFCASSAPGESYNSPLHFGNGTRLTVT.

The CDR3 bases are TGTGCCAGCAGCGTAGGGACACAAGGGCAGCCCCAGCATTTT. This gives the protein CASSVGTQGQPQHF. The chain carries TRBV9 and TRBJ1-5; a weak D match, TRBD1 (5 bases). Per the germline V gene, CDR1 is SGDLS and CDR2 is YYNGEE. V was clipped by 0 bases and J by 7 bases, with 11 bases between them. The length of the CDR3 is 14 residues.

J is TRBJ1-1 and V is TRBV29-1; D perhaps matches TRBD1 (5 bases). CDR1 and CDR2 (germline): SQVTM, ANQGSEA. Trimming took off 2 bases at V and 6 bases at J, with 13 bases between the two ends. The CDR3 is 13 amino acids. The CDR3 coding sequence is TGCAGCGTTGAAAAACAGACAGAGGCTGAAGCTTTCTTT. Protein sequence: CSVEKQTEAEAFF.